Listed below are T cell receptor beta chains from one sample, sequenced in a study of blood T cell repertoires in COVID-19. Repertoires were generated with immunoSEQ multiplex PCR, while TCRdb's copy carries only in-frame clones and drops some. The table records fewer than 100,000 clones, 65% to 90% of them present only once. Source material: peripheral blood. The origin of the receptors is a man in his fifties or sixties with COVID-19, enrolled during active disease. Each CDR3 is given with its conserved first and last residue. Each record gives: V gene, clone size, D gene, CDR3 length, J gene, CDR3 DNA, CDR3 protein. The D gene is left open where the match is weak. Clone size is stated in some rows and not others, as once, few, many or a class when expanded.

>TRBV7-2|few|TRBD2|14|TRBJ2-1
TGTGCCAGCAGCCCGGGACTAGCGGGAGGTGAGCAGTTCTTC
CASSPGLAGGEQFF
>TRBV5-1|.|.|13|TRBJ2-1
TGCGCCAGCAGCTTGGTTGAGGCGGCAGGGAAGTTCTTC
CASSLVEAAGKFF
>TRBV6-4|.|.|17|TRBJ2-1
TGTGCCAGCAGTCCCTCCCCCTCGGGAGCGGCCTACAATGAGCAGTTCTTC
CASSPSPSGAAYNEQFF
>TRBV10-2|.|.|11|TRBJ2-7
TGCGCCAGCAGCGGACACTTCCAGCAGTACTTC
CASSGHFQQYF
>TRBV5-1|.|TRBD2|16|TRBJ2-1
TGCGCCAGCAGCTTCACCGGGACTAGCGTAAACAATGAGCAGTTCTTC
CASSFTGTSVNNEQFF
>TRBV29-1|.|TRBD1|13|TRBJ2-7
TGCAGCGCTGGACAGGTGGGAACCTACGAGCAGTACTTC
CSAGQVGTYEQYF
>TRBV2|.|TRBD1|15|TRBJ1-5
TGTGCCAGCAGTGCCCAGGGACAGAGCAATCAGCCCCAGCATTTT
CASSAQGQSNQPQHF
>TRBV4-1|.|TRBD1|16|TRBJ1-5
TGCGCCAGCAGCCGACTTACAGGGGGAGGCAATCAGCCCCAGCATTTT
CASSRLTGGGNQPQHF
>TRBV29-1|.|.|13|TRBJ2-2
TGCAGCGCCGGCGTGGGGCATGACGGGGAGCTGTTTTTT
CSAGVGHDGELFF
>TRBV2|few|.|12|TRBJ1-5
TGTGCCAGCACCACATCTAATCAGCCCCAGCATTTT
CASTTSNQPQHF
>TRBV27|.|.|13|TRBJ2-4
TGTGCCAGCAGTCCCCAACAGGGAAACATTCAGTACTTC
CASSPQQGNIQYF
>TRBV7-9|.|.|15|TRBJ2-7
TGTGCCAGCAGCTTAGCAGGGGGGAGGGCCTACGAGCAGTACTTC
CASSLAGGRAYEQYF
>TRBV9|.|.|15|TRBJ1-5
TGTGCCAGCAGCGTAGACTACAGGCCGTATCAGCCCCAGCATTTT
CASSVDYRPYQPQHF
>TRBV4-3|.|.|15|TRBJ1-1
TGCGCCAGCAGCCAAGCACCACATCCCAACACTGAAGCTTTCTTT
CASSQAPHPNTEAFF
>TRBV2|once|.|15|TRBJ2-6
TGTGCCAGCGGGACTCCCGGAGGAGGGGCCAACGTCCTGACTTTC
CASGTPGGGANVLTF